The entry that follows covers one T cell receptor beta chain sequence. What it binds is unknown. These data are taken from a study of memory B cells and T cells in multiple sclerosis. Study-level points and caveats: Clone-set sizes differed between compartments, so shared clonotype counts needed normalization.

The method was immunoSEQ multiplex PCR; TCRdb's version includes in-frame clones alone and lacks a portion of them. The sample shows 30,000 or so clones, about 83% of them seen only once. Stimulus-free culture yielded autoproliferating CFSE-dim and non-proliferating CFSE-high T cells, each sequenced separately. Replicate wells were pooled after approximately seven days of stimulus-free culture of under 5.5x10^7 CFSE-labeled PBMCs. Looked up from germline, CDR1 is MNHEY and CDR2 is SVGAGI. The length of the CDR3 is 14 residues. V lost 5 bases to trimming and J lost 1 base, with 11 bases between them. The V gene is TRBV6-5, the J gene TRBJ1-1, with D possibly matching TRBD1 (6 bases). The sample was PBMCs from blood kept in culture. This clonotype was sampled from a human donor with multiple sclerosis. In DNA, the CDR3 is TGTGCCAGCAGTGAATACAGGGCGAACACTGAAGCTTTCTTT. Protein: CASSEYRANTEAFF.